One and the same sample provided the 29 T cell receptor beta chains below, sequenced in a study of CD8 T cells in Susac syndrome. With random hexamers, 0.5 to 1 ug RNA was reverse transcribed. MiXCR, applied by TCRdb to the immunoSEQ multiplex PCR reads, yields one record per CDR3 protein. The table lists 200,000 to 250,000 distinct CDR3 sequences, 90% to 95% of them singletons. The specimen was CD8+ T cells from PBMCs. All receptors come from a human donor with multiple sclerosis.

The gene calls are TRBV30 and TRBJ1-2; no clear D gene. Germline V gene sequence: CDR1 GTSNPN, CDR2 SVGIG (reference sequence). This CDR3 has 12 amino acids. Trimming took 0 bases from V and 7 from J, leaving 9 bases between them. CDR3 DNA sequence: TGTGCCTGGAGTGTATCCGTACCTGGCTACACCTTC. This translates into CAWSVSVPGYTF. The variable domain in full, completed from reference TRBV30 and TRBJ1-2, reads SQTIHQWPATLVQPVGSPLSLECTVEGTSNPNLYWYRQAAGRGLQLLFYSVGIGQISSEVPQNLSASRPQDRQFILSSKKLLLSDSGFYLCAWSVSVPGYTFGSGTRLTVV.

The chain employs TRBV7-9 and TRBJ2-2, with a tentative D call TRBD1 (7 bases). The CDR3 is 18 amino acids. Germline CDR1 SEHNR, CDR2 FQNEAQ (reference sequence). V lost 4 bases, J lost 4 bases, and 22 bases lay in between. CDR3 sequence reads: CASSSPRRQGGPTGELFF. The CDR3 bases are TGTGCCAGCAGCTCACCCCGGCGACAGGGAGGCCCCACCGGGGAGCTGTTTTTT.

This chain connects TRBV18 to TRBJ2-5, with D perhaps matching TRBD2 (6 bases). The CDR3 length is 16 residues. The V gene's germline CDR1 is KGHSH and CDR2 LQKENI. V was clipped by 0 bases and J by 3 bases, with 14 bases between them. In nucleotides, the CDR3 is TGTGCCAGCTCACCACCCGGAGCCTCGGGGGAAGAGACCCAGTACTTC. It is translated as CASSPPGASGEETQYF.

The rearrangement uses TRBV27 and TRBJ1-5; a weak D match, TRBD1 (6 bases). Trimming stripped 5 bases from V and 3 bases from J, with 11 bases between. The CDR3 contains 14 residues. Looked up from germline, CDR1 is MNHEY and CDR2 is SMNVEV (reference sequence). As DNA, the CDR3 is TGTGCCAGCAGTCATAGGGGGGTCAATCAGCCCCAGCATTTT. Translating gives CASSHRGVNQPQHF.

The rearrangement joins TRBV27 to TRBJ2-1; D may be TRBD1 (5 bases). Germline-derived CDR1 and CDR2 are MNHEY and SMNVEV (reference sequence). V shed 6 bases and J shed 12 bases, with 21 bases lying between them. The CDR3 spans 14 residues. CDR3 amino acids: CASSFPPPTEVQFF. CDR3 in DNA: TGTGCCAGCAGCTTTCCTCCGCCGACAGAGGTGCAGTTCTTC.

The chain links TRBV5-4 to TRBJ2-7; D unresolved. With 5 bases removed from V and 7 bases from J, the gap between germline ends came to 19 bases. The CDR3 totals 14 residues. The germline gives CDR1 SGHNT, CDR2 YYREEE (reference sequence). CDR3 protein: CASSPQNTVLEQYF. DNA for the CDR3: TGTGCCAGCAGTCCCCAAAACACGGTTTTGGAGCAGTACTTC.

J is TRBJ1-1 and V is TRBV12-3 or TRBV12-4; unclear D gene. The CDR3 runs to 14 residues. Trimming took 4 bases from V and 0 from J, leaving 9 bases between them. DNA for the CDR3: TGTGCCAGCAGTTCTAGTTGGATGAACACTGAAGCTTTCTTT. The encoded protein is CASSSSWMNTEAFF.

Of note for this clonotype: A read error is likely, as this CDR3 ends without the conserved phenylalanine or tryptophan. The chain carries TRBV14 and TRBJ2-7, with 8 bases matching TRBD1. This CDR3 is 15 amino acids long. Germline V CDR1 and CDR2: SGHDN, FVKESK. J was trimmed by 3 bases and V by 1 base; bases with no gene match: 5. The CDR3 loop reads CASSQGGTGYYEQYL. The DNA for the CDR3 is TGTGCCAGCAGCCAAGGCGGGACAGGTTACTACGAGCAGTACCTC.

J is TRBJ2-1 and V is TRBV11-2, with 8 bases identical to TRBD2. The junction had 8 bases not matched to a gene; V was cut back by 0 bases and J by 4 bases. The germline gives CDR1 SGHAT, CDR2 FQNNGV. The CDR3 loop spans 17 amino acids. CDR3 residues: CASSLDRAGAYYNEQFF. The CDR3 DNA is TGTGCCAGCAGCTTAGATCGAGCGGGAGCGTATTACAATGAGCAGTTCTTC.

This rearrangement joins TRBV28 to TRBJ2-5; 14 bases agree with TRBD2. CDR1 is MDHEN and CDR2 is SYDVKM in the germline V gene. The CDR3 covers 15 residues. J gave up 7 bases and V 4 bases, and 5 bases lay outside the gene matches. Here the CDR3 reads CASSSETSGGGTQYF. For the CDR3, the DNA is TGTGCCAGCAGTTCCGAGACTAGCGGGGGGGGGACCCAGTACTTC.

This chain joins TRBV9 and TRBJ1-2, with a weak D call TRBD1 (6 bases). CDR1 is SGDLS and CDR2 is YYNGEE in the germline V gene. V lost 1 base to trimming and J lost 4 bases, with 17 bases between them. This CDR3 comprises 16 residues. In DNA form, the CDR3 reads TGTGCCAGCAGCGTAAACAGGGTTGATCGGGCCTATGGCTACACCTTC. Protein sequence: CASSVNRVDRAYGYTF.

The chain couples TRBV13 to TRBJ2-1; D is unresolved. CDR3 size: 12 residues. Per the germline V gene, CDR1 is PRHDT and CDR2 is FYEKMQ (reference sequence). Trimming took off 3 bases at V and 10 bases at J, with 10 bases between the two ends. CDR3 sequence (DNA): TGTGCCAGCAGCTTTGTGACTCAAGAGCAGTTCTTC. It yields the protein CASSFVTQEQFF.

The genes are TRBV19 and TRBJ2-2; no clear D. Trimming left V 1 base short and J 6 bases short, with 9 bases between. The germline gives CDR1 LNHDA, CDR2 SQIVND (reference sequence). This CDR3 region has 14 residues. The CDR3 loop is CASSIAQTPGELFF. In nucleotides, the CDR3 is TGTGCCAGTAGTATAGCCCAGACCCCCGGGGAGCTGTTTTTT. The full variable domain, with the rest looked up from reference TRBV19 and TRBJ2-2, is DGGITQSPKYLFRKEGQNVTLSCEQNLNHDAMYWYRQDPGQGLRLIYYSQIVNDFQKGDIAEGYSVSREKKESFPLTVTSAQKNPTAFYLCASSIAQTPGELFFGEGSRLTVL.

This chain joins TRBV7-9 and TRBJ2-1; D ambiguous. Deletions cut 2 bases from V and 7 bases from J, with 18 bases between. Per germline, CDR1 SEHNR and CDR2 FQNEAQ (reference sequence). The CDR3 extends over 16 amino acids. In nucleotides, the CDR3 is TGTGCCAGCAGCTTATCTGGGATGAACTACAAGAATGAGCAGTTCTTC. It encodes CASSLSGMNYKNEQFF.

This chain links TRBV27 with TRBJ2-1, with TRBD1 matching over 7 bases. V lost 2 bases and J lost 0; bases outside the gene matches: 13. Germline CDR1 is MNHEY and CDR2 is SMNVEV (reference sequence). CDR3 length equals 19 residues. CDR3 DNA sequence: TGTGCCAGCAGTTTAAAAATGGGGACAGCCCCTAGCTCCTACAATGAGCAGTTCTTC. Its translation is CASSLKMGTAPSSYNEQFF.

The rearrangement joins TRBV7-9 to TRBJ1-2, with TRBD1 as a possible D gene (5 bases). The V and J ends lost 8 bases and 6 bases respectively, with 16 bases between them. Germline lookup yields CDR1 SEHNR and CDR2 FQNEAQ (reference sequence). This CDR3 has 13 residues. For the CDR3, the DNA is TGTGCCAGCTTTTTCCCGGGGGGGAATGGCTACACCTTC. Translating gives CASFFPGGNGYTF.

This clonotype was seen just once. CDR3 sequence reads: CASSQGLAGSYEQYF. CDR3 DNA sequence: TGTGCCAGCAGCCAGGGACTAGCGGGATCCTACGAGCAGTACTTC. The rearrangement joins TRBV7-2 to TRBJ2-7, with 13 bases identical to TRBD2. The CDR3 is 15 amino acids. Germline loops: CDR1 SGHTA, CDR2 FQGNSA. Trimming took 5 bases from V and 1 from J; bases not matched to a gene: 2. The variable domain in full, with the rest retrieved from reference TRBV7-2 and TRBJ2-7, is GAGVSQSPSNKVTEKGKDVELRCDPISGHTALYWYRQSLGQGLEFLIYFQGNSAPDKSGLPSDRFSAERTGGSVSTLTIQRTQQEDSAVYLCASSQGLAGSYEQYFGPGTRLTVT.

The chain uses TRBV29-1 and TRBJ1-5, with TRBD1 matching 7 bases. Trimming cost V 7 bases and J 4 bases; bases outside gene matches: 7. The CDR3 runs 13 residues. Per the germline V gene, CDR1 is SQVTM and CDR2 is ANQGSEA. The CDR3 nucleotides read TGCAGCGCAGGGACAGCAAGAAATCAGCCCCAGCATTTT. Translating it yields CSAGTARNQPQHF.

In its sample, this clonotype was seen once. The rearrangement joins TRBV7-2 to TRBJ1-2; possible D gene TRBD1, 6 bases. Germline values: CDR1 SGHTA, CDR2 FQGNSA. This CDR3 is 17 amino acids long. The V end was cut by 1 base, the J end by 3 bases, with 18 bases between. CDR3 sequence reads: CASSLGWGRGSDYGYTF. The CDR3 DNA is TGTGCCAGCAGCTTAGGGTGGGGGCGCGGTTCGGACTATGGCTACACCTTC. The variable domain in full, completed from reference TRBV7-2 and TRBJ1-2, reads GAGVSQSPSNKVTEKGKDVELRCDPISGHTALYWYRQSLGQGLEFLIYFQGNSAPDKSGLPSDRFSAERTGGSVSTLTIQRTQQEDSAVYLCASSLGWGRGSDYGYTFGSGTRLTVV.

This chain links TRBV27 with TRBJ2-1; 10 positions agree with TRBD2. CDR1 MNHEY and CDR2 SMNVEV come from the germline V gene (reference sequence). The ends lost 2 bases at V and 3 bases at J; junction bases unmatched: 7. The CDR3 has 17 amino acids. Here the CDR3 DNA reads TGTGCCAGCAGTTTAGCGGGGACTAGCGTTTTCTACAATGAGCAGTTCTTC. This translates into CASSLAGTSVFYNEQFF.

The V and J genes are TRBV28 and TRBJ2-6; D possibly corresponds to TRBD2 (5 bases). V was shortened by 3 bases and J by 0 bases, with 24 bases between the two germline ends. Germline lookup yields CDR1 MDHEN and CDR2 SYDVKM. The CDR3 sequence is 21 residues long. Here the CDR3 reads CASSFGILKSDRVSGANVLTF. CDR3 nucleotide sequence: TGTGCCAGCAGTTTCGGGATTCTTAAGTCCGACCGGGTCTCTGGGGCCAACGTCCTGACTTTC.

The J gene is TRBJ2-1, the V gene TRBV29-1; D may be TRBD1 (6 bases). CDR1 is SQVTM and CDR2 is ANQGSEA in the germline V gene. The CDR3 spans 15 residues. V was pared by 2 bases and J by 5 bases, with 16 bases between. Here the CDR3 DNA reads TGCAGCGTTGAAACCAGACAGGTCGGGAACAATGAGCAGTTCTTC. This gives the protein CSVETRQVGNNEQFF.

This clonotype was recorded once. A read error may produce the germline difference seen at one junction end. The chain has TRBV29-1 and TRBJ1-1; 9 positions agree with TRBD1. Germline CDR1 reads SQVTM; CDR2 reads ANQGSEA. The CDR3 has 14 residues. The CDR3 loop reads CSVEGGTGNAEAFF. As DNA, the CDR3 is TGCAGCGTTGAAGGGGGGACAGGGAACGCTGAAGCTTTCTTT.

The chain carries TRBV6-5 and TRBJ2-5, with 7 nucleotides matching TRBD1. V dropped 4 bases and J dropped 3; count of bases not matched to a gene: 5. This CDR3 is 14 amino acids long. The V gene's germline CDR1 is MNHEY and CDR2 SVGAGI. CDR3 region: CASSSFGQEETQYF. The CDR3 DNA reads TGTGCCAGCAGTTCTTTCGGACAGGAAGAGACCCAGTACTTC.

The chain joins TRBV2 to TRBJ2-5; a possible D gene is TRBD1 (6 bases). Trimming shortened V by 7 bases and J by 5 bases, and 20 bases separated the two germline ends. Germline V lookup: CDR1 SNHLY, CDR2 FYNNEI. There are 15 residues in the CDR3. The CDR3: CASNRGQGLSETQYF. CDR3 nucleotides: TGTGCCAGCAATCGTGGCCAGGGGTTATCCGAGACCCAGTACTTC.

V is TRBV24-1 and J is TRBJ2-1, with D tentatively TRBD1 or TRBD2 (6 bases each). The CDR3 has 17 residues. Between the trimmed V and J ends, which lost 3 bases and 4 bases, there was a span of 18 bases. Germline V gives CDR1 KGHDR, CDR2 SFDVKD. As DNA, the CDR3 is TGTGCCACCAGTGATCCCGAGGGGGGTTACAGTTACAATGAGCAGTTCTTC. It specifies CATSDPEGGYSYNEQFF.

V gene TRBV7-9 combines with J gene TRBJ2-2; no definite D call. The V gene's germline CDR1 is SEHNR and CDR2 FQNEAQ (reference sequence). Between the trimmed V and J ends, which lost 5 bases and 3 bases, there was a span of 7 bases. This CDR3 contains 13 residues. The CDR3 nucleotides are TGTGCCAGCAGCCGGGTTGACACCGGGGAGCTGTTTTTT. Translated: CASSRVDTGELFF.

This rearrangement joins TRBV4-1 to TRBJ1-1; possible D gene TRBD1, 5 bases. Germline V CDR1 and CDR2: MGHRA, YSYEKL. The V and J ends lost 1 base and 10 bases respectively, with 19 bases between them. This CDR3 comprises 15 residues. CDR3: CASSQVLDNPGGAFF. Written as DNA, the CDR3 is TGCGCCAGCAGCCAAGTCTTGGACAACCCTGGAGGAGCTTTCTTT.

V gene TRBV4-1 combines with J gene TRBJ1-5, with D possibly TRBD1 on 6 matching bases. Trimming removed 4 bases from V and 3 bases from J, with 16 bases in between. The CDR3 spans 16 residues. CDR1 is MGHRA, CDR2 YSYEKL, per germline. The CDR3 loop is CASSPEGGGTNQPQHF. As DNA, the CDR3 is TGCGCCAGCAGCCCAGAAGGGGGGGGGACCAATCAGCCCCAGCATTTT.